The 11 T cell receptor beta chains given below trace back to one sample, sequenced in a study of immune heterogeneity within non-small cell lung tumors. Template input was genomic DNA from bulk tumor (around 630 ng per sample). Every primary tumor yielded several biopsies, spaced far apart, that were taken during surgery. Each patient presented with untreated, newly diagnosed non-small cell lung cancer and received curative surgery. Multiplex PCR was performed with 32 V and 13 J primers, and it amplified TCR beta CDR3. TCRdb itself ran the multiplex PCR reads through MiXCR, one entry per CDR3 protein. The sample holds about 6,100 distinct CDR3 sequences, 20% to 25% seen once. Sequencing was carried out using lung tumor tissue. Receptors were obtained from a female donor with non-small cell lung cancer.

This clonotype was counted only a few times. The junction departs from germline at one end; a sequencing error may be responsible. This rearrangement joins TRBV28 to TRBJ1-2, with TRBD1 as a possible D gene (5 bases). Germline CDR1 reads MDHEN; CDR2 reads SYDVKM. This CDR3 has 15 residues. The CDR3 here is CASSTLQQVIHGCTF. Written as DNA, the CDR3 is TGTGCCAGCAGTACCCTCCAACAGGTTATCCATGGCTGCACCTTC.

By frequency in the sample, this clonotype is medium-sized. This chain connects TRBV16 to TRBJ1-1; D unresolved. Germline loops: CDR1 KGHSY, CDR2 FQNENV. CDR3 length: 16 residues. Trimming removed 0 bases at V and 1 base at J, with 12 bases between. CDR3 coding DNA: TGTGCCAGCAGCCAATCCGTGGCAGGCCCGAACACTGAAGCTTTCTTT. Protein sequence: CASSQSVAGPNTEAFF.

Relative to its sample, this clonotype is large. This chain uses TRBV20-1 with TRBJ1-2; D is unresolved. The ends were cut back, 2 bases at V and 0 bases at J, with 7 bases in the middle. CDR3 size: 13 residues. CDR1 and CDR2 from the germline V gene are DFQATT and SNEGSKA (reference sequence). CDR3 nucleotide sequence: TGCAGTGCTAGATGGGTGGCTAACTATGGCTACACCTTC. Translating gives CSARWVANYGYTF.

This clonotype qualifies as medium-sized. The V and J genes are TRBV4-2 and TRBJ2-7; the match to TRBD2 covers 13 bases. Germline V gene lookup returns CDR1 LGHNA and CDR2 YNFKEQ. The CDR3 consists of 16 residues. V trimming: 3 bases; J trimming: 5 bases; junction bases outside the gene matches: 7. CDR3 nucleotides: TGTGCCAGCAGCCAGGCCCGGACTAGCGGGAGTCACGAGCAGTACTTC. Its protein is CASSQARTSGSHEQYF.

This clonotype was seen a few times. J is TRBJ2-1 and V is TRBV11-3; D call uncertain. The CDR3 length is 14 residues. V was trimmed by 2 bases and J by 2 bases, leaving 7 bases between them. Germline CDR1 is SGHNT and CDR2 is YENEEA. This chain's CDR3 is CASSLSAAYNEQFF. As DNA, the CDR3 is TGTGCCAGCAGCTTATCGGCGGCCTACAATGAGCAGTTCTTC.

Within the sample, this clonotype is medium-sized (0.01 to 0.1%). CDR3 coding DNA: TGTGCCTGGAGTGTTCCATATGGCTACACCTTC. Its translation is CAWSVPYGYTF. V usage is TRBV30 and J usage is TRBJ1-2; no definite D call. V lost 0 bases and J lost 5, with 4 bases in between. The CDR3 covers 11 residues. From germline, CDR1 is GTSNPN and CDR2 SVGIG (reference sequence).

This sequence joins TRBV19 and TRBJ2-3, with D possibly matching TRBD1 (7 bases). The CDR3 is made up of 16 amino acids. Per the germline V gene, CDR1 is LNHDA and CDR2 is SQIVND (reference sequence). Trimming pared 3 bases from V and 1 base from J, leaving 14 bases between. For the CDR3, the DNA is TGTGCCAGTAGTATTCCAGGGGGGCCTCGCACAGATACGCAGTATTTT. This translates into CASSIPGGPRTDTQYF.

This clonotype qualifies as medium-sized (0.01 to 0.1%). This rearrangement joins TRBV28 to TRBJ2-3; 7 bases match TRBD2. Germline CDR1 reads MDHEN; CDR2 reads SYDVKM. V was pared by 4 bases and J by 7 bases, with 11 bases of the junction left unmatched. The CDR3 has 15 amino acids. Here the CDR3 DNA reads TGTGCCAGCAGTTCTCCCGGGACTACTTCCAATACGCAGTATTTT. Translation gives CASSSPGTTSNTQYF.

By frequency in the sample, this clonotype is large. The CDR3 loop reads CASSEGGRTPNNYGYTF. CDR3 bases: TGTGCCAGCAGTGAGGGTGGCAGGACACCTAATAACTATGGCTACACCTTC. The V call is TRBV2, the J call TRBJ1-2; D may be TRBD1 (5 bases). CDR1 is SNHLY, CDR2 FYNNEI, per germline. V lost 3 bases to trimming and J lost 1 base, with 18 bases between them. The length of the CDR3 is 17 residues.

As to this clonotype: One end of the junction is discordant with germline, which a read error may explain. The chain carries TRBV5-6 and TRBJ1-4, with TRBD1 matching over 7 bases. The CDR3 is made up of 13 amino acids. Germline assignment: CDR1 SGHDT and CDR2 YYEEEE. The CDR3 DNA sequence: TGTGCCAGCAGCTTACAGGGGAACGAAAAACCGTTTTTT. Amino acid sequence: CASSLQGNEKPFF.

This clonotype is labeled medium-sized. In DNA form, the CDR3 reads TGCGCCAGCAGCTCCAGGGAGGGCAATGAGCAGTTCTTC. Protein sequence: CASSSREGNEQFF. The chain joins TRBV5-1 to TRBJ2-1; 7 bases line up with TRBD2. Germline lookup yields CDR1 SGHRS and CDR2 YFSETQ. CDR3 length: 13 amino acids. Trimming cost V 3 bases and J 6 bases; bases outside gene matches: 3.